These 15 T cell receptor beta chains came from one sample sequenced in a study of chemoradiotherapy in HPV16-positive cancers. Clones were read by immunoSEQ multiplex PCR, and TCRdb kept only the in-frame ones, dropping some. The table shows over 5,000 clones, with approximately 71% occurring only once. The material sequenced was tumor tissue, taken from a patient who underwent chemoradiotherapy. The receptors here all came from a human donor with HPV-associated anogenital cancer.

The rearrangement joins TRBV6-5 to TRBJ2-3, with D maybe TRBD1 (5 bases). This CDR3 is 15 amino acids long. From germline, CDR1 is MNHEY and CDR2 SVGAGI. The V gene lost 0 bases and the J gene lost 3 bases, with 10 bases spanning the gap. The CDR3 DNA follows: TGTGCCAGCAGTTACTCTGATGGGGCTACAGATACGCAGTATTTT. Translating it yields CASSYSDGATDTQYF.

The J gene is TRBJ2-3, the V gene TRBV14, with TRBD2 matching 8 bases. Germline V gives CDR1 SGHDN, CDR2 FVKESK. CDR3 length equals 15 residues. Trimming removed 2 bases from V and 2 bases from J; junction bases left unmatched: 3. This CDR3 reads CASSQTSGHTDTQYF. CDR3 nucleotide sequence: TGTGCCAGCAGCCAAACTAGCGGACACACAGATACGCAGTATTTT.

By share, this clone ranks as large. The J gene is TRBJ1-1, the V gene TRBV28, with 8 nucleotides matching TRBD1. The V gene end was trimmed by 5 bases and the J gene end by 1 base; junction bases not matched to a gene: 9. This CDR3 is 16 amino acids long. The germline gives CDR1 MDHEN, CDR2 SYDVKM. The CDR3 bases are TGTGCCAGCAGTGGGGCAGGGGGCGGTTGGAACACTGAAGCTTTCTTT. Its protein product is CASSGAGGGWNTEAFF.

This clone showed up just a few times. This rearrangement joins TRBV27 to TRBJ2-7, with D perhaps TRBD1 (6 bases). V lost 6 bases to trimming and J lost 1 base, with 13 bases between them. Germline lookup yields CDR1 MNHEY and CDR2 SMNVEV (reference sequence). This CDR3 has 14 residues. The CDR3, as DNA: TGTGCCAGCAGCCCTACACAGGGATCCTACGAGCAGTACTTC. Translated: CASSPTQGSYEQYF.

This rearrangement joins TRBV4-3 to TRBJ2-7, with 8 bases identical to TRBD1. Germline CDR1 reads LGHNA; CDR2 reads YSLEER. Trimming at V came to 1 base and at J to 6 bases, leaving 8 bases not matched to a gene. The CDR3 consists of 15 residues. CDR3 bases: TGCGCCAGCAGCCAAGCTGTGACAGGGGCGATCGAGCAGTACTTC. As protein: CASSQAVTGAIEQYF.

The rearrangement uses TRBV7-9 and TRBJ1-4; D ambiguous. CDR1 is SEHNR and CDR2 is FQNEAQ in the germline V gene (reference sequence). CDR3 size: 13 residues. The V end was cut by 1 base, the J end by 7 bases, with 7 bases between. DNA for the CDR3: TGTGCCAGCAGCTTAGGATGGGGTGAAAAACTGTTTTTT. It encodes CASSLGWGEKLFF.

V and J are TRBV11-3 and TRBJ2-7; the D gene is possibly TRBD1 (5 bases). V lost 5 bases and J lost 1, with 12 bases in between. The CDR3 totals 14 residues. From germline, CDR1 is SGHNT and CDR2 YENEEA. CDR3 bases: TGTGCCAGCAGCACCCCTGACAGTTCCTACGAGCAGTACTTC. This codes for CASSTPDSSYEQYF. Full variable domain (rest looked up from reference TRBV11-3 and TRBJ2-7): EAGVVQSPRYKIIEKKQPVAFWCNPISGHNTLYWYLQNLGQGPELLIRYENEEAVDDSQLPKDRFSAERLKGVDSTLKIQPAELGDSAVYLCASSTPDSSYEQYFGPGTRLTVT.

This chain connects TRBV7-3 to TRBJ1-5; maybe TRBD1 (5 bases). From germline, CDR1 is SGHTA and CDR2 FQGTGA. The CDR3 runs to 18 residues. V was cut by 2 bases and J by 0 bases, with 17 bases left in between. In DNA, the CDR3 is TGTGCCAGCAGCTTAGGGGCGGGCGGGACCTATAGCAATCAGCCCCAGCATTTT. Its translation is CASSLGAGGTYSNQPQHF.

This clone appeared a few times. V gene TRBV5-6 combines with J gene TRBJ1-5; D may be TRBD1 (5 bases). Germline V gene lookup returns CDR1 SGHDT and CDR2 YYEEEE. V lost 4 bases, J lost 2 bases, and 10 bases lay in between. This CDR3 region has 14 residues. CDR3 DNA sequence: TGTGCCAGCAGCCAAGCCAGGGGCAATCAGCCCCAGCATTTT. It yields the protein CASSQARGNQPQHF.

The chain links TRBV7-6 to TRBJ2-1; 7 nucleotides line up with TRBD1. The CDR3 spans 13 residues. Per the germline V gene, CDR1 is SGHVS and CDR2 is FNYEAQ. V lost 4 bases and J lost 4; bases outside the gene matches: 1. CDR3 nucleotide sequence: TGTGCCAGCAGCTCGACAGGGTACAATGAGCAGTTCTTC. Translating it yields CASSSTGYNEQFF.

This sequence joins TRBV28 and TRBJ2-3; 8 nucleotides match TRBD2. Germline V lookup: CDR1 MDHEN, CDR2 SYDVKM. Germline trimming cut 9 bases from V and 6 bases from J; bases unmatched to any gene: 20. CDR3 length equals 17 residues. The DNA for the CDR3 is TGTGCCAGTAAGGGGCTAGCGGGCTCCAACGAATGGGATACGCAGTATTTT. As protein: CASKGLAGSNEWDTQYF.

This chain uses TRBV19 with TRBJ2-1; TRBD2 matches 7 bases. The CDR3 has 16 amino acids. Germline trimming cut 5 bases from V and 4 bases from J; bases unmatched to any gene: 11. Germline CDR1 is LNHDA and CDR2 is SQIVND (reference sequence). The CDR3, as DNA: TGTGCCAGTAGTCTTGAGAAGAGAGCGGGGTACAATGAGCAGTTCTTC. Translation gives CASSLEKRAGYNEQFF.

The chain links TRBV20-1 to TRBJ1-2, with 9 nucleotides matching TRBD1. The CDR3 covers 11 residues. Germline V gives CDR1 DFQATT, CDR2 SNEGSKA (reference sequence). V was clipped by 5 bases and J by 8 bases; unmatched bases: 3. Here the CDR3 reads CSAGTGPGYTF. The CDR3 coding sequence is TGCAGTGCTGGGACAGGGCCCGGCTACACCTTC.

J is TRBJ2-7 and V is TRBV7-8, with TRBD1 matching over 7 bases. The trim removed 2 bases at V and 7 bases at J, leaving 14 bases unmatched. This CDR3 has 16 residues. Germline V gene data show CDR1 as SGHVS and CDR2 as FQNEAQ. The CDR3 DNA reads as TGTGCCAGCAGCTTACAGACAGGGTCTTCCAACCATGAGCAGTACTTC. It codes for CASSLQTGSSNHEQYF.

The chain employs TRBV7-8 and TRBJ1-4; D may be TRBD1 (5 bases). The V and J ends lost 4 bases and 2 bases respectively, with 14 bases between them. The CDR3 has 16 residues. CDR1 SGHVS and CDR2 FQNEAQ come from the germline V gene. The CDR3 loop is CASSSTGGGTNEKLFF. The CDR3 nucleotides read TGTGCCAGCAGCTCCACCGGGGGGGGGACTAATGAAAAACTGTTTTTT.